A single sample gave rise to the 16 T cell receptor beta chains below, sequenced in a study of blood T cell repertoires in COVID-19. TCRdb keeps only in-frame clones here, not all; method: immunoSEQ multiplex PCR. Of around 100,000 clones listed, more than 85% are singletons. Sequencing was carried out using peripheral blood. The receptors derive from a man in his 60s with acute or convalescent COVID-19.

The CDR3 region is CASSFGGKQFF. In nucleotides, the CDR3 is TGTGCCAGCAGTTTTGGCGGGAAGCAGTTCTTC. This chain joins TRBV28 and TRBJ2-1, with a possible D match to TRBD2 (6 bases). Trimming cost V 3 bases and J 11 bases, with 8 bases left between them. Germline CDR1 reads MDHEN; CDR2 reads SYDVKM. The CDR3 has 11 amino acids.

This rearrangement joins TRBV3-1 (or the pseudogene TRBV3-2) to TRBJ2-3, with TRBD2 matching over 11 bases. Germline CDR1 reads LGHDT; CDR2 reads YNNKEL (reference sequence). The CDR3 spans 19 residues. With V trimmed by 3 bases and J by 6 bases, 17 bases remained unmatched. The CDR3: CASSHMARTSGLLGDTQYF. CDR3 sequence (DNA): TGTGCCAGCAGCCACATGGCGAGGACTAGCGGGCTCCTAGGGGATACGCAGTATTTT.

The rearrangement links TRBV10-3 to TRBJ2-1; a possible D gene is TRBD1 (6 bases). Germline assignment: CDR1 ENHRY and CDR2 SYGVKD. V lost 6 bases and J 8 bases, leaving 14 bases between the germline ends. This CDR3 is built from 13 residues. CDR3 coding DNA: TGTGCCATCAGCCCCTCAGGGGTGGATGAGCAGTTCTTC. Translated: CAISPSGVDEQFF.

This clone has a single count. V and J are TRBV28 and TRBJ2-3; maybe TRBD1 (5 bases). Trimming took off 1 base at V and 4 bases at J, with 9 bases between the two ends. CDR3 length: 14 amino acids. The germline V gene encodes CDR1 MDHEN and CDR2 SYDVKM. CDR3 sequence: CASSLSGYADTQYF. CDR3 DNA sequence: TGTGCCAGCAGTTTATCAGGGTACGCAGATACGCAGTATTTT.

The rearrangement uses TRBV5-1 and TRBJ1-3, with D unresolved. Germline V gene sequence: CDR1 SGHRS, CDR2 YFSETQ. The ends were cut back, 4 bases at V and 0 bases at J, with 11 bases in the middle. CDR3 length equals 15 residues. CDR3: CASSPQRPSGNTIYF. The CDR3 DNA reads as TGCGCCAGCAGCCCCCAGAGGCCCTCTGGAAACACCATATATTTT.

This clone was counted only a few times. The J gene is TRBJ2-2, the V gene TRBV6-1; 10 bases agree with TRBD2. This CDR3 has 17 residues. V trimming: 2 bases; J trimming: 0 bases; junction bases outside the gene matches: 3. The V gene's germline CDR1 is MNHNS and CDR2 SASEGT. CDR3 protein: CASSEWGTSANTGELFF. CDR3 in DNA: TGTGCCAGCAGTGAATGGGGGACTAGCGCGAACACCGGGGAGCTGTTTTTT.

J is TRBJ2-2 and V is TRBV6-6; unclear D gene. The CDR3 runs to 13 residues. Germline loops: CDR1 MNHNY, CDR2 SVGAGI (reference sequence). V lost 3 bases and J lost 0, with 2 bases in between. CDR3 sequence (DNA): TGTGCCAGCAGTTATACGAACACCGGGGAGCTGTTTTTT. Its protein product is CASSYTNTGELFF.

The V call is TRBV27, the J call TRBJ1-6, with TRBD1 matching over 7 bases. V was pared by 4 bases and J by 5 bases, with 8 bases of the junction left unmatched. The germline gives CDR1 MNHEY, CDR2 SMNVEV (reference sequence). CDR3 size: 16 residues. This chain's CDR3 is CASSSTGFPNNSPLHF. The CDR3 DNA reads TGTGCCAGCAGTTCGACAGGGTTCCCCAATAATTCACCCCTCCACTTT.

Details on this clone: One end of the junction varies from germline; a read error may be responsible. The chain employs TRBV6-1 and TRBJ2-3, with 9 positions matching TRBD2. This CDR3 has 16 residues. CDR1 and CDR2 (germline): MNHNS, SASEGT. CDR3 sequence (DNA): TGTGCCAGCAGAGAAGGCGGGAGGGCCTTCACAGATACGCAGTATTTT. Encoded protein: CASREGGRAFTDTQYF.

The chain has TRBV15 and TRBJ2-6; D is unclear. The CDR3 has 13 residues. Germline V gene sequence: CDR1 LNHNV, CDR2 YYDKDF (reference sequence). V lost 8 bases and J lost 2, with 7 bases in between. The CDR3 nucleotides are TGTGCCACCTGCGCCACTGGGGCCAACGTCCTGACTTTC. Residues: CATCATGANVLTF.

The V gene is TRBV12-3 or TRBV12-4, the J gene TRBJ1-3; 7 bases match TRBD1. The CDR3 covers 13 residues. Trimming cost V 6 bases and J 6 bases; bases outside gene matches: 5. CDR3 in amino acids: CASRTQGVNTIYF. The CDR3 DNA sequence: TGTGCCAGCAGGACCCAGGGGGTAAACACCATATATTTT.

The CDR3 DNA sequence: TGTGCCAGTAGTAAAAACACCGGGACTGGTCAGGCAGATACGCAGTATTTT. Protein sequence: CASSKNTGTGQADTQYF. This sequence joins TRBV19 and TRBJ2-3; maybe TRBD2 (6 bases). The CDR3 totals 17 residues. Germline assignment: CDR1 LNHDA and CDR2 SQIVND (reference sequence). Trimming removed 4 bases from V and 4 bases from J, with 21 bases in between.

The genes are TRBV7-8 and TRBJ2-1; 11 positions match TRBD2. The junction had 3 bases not matched to a gene; V was cut back by 5 bases and J by 6 bases. The CDR3 is made up of 14 amino acids. Germline-derived CDR1 and CDR2 are SGHVS and FQNEAQ. The CDR3 region is CASSGGLAANEQFF. The CDR3 bases are TGTGCCAGCAGCGGGGGACTAGCGGCCAATGAGCAGTTCTTC. The whole variable domain, filled in from reference TRBV7-8 and TRBJ2-1, reads GAGVSQSPRYKVAKRGQDVALRCDPISGHVSLFWYQQALGQGPEFLTYFQNEAQLDKSGLPSDRFFAERPEGSVSTLKIQRTQQEDSAVYLCASSGGLAANEQFFGPGTRLTVL.

The J gene is TRBJ1-4, the V gene TRBV29-1; the match to TRBD1 covers 8 bases. This CDR3 is 13 amino acids long. The ends lost 3 bases at V and 3 bases at J; junction bases unmatched: 0. Germline V lookup: CDR1 SQVTM, CDR2 ANQGSEA. The CDR3, as DNA: TGCAGCGTTGAGACAGGGGCTAATGAAAAACTGTTTTTT. The encoded protein is CSVETGANEKLFF.

This rearrangement joins TRBV6-5 to TRBJ2-3; 8 positions agree with TRBD2. Germline V CDR1 and CDR2: MNHEY, SVGAGI. The CDR3 is 16 residues long. The junction had 13 bases not matched to a gene; V was cut back by 4 bases and J by 7 bases. The DNA for the CDR3 is TGTGCCAGCAGTTCCCTCGGCGGGAGGCTGAAAAATACGCAGTATTTT. Translated, it gives CASSSLGGRLKNTQYF.

This sequence joins TRBV18 and TRBJ2-7; the D gene is possibly TRBD1 (5 bases). The germline V gene encodes CDR1 KGHSH and CDR2 LQKENI. CDR3 size: 14 residues. Trimming removed 0 bases at V and 2 bases at J, with 8 bases between. CDR3 sequence (DNA): TGTGCCAGCTCACCACCGACAGCAGCCTACGAGCAGTACGTC. This encodes CASSPPTAAYEQYV.